The sequence of this TCR beta chain was determined in a study of liver allograft versus peripheral blood T cells. About the study: Comparisons were made between T cell receptor repertoires found in transplanted livers and those circulating in recipients' peripheral blood. Study results and caveats: Within liver allografts, T cell receptor repertoires were reportedly different from those in peripheral blood.

The CDR3 loop spans 15 amino acids. Germline assignment: CDR1 SGHDN and CDR2 FVKESK. The V segment lost 2 bases and the J segment 3 bases; nucleotides outside the gene matches: 4. TCRdb itself ran the reads through MiXCR, one entry per CDR3 protein. The sample records 3,500 to 4,500 distinct CDR3 sequences, about 14% being singletons. This clonotype is medium-sized (0.01 to 0.1%) within its sample. Its antigen is unknown. This sequence joins TRBV14 and TRBJ1-1; 9 nucleotides align to TRBD1. This clonotype was obtained from a human patient who had a liver transplant. The T cells may partly be graft donor cells. The CDR3 nucleotides read TGTGCCAGCAGCCAATTCGGGACAGGGTACACTGAAGCTTTCTTT. Translation gives CASSQFGTGYTEAFF.